The source of this TCR beta chain is a study of CD8 T cells in Susac syndrome. The CDR3 has 14 residues. With 6 bases removed from V and 9 bases from J, the gap between germline ends came to 18 bases. The germline CDR1 and CDR2 sequences are SNHLY and FYNNEI. Negative isolation yielded CD8+ and CD4+ T cells; FACS enriched TEMRA cells. A quantity of about 0.5 to 1 ug RNA underwent reverse transcription using random hexamers. Amplification of TCR beta CDR3 was carried out by immunoSEQ multiplex PCR, which covered 54 Vbeta and 13 Jbeta segments. MiXCR, run by TCRdb on the immunoSEQ multiplex PCR reads, gives a single entry per CDR3 protein. The repertoire includes 150,000 to 200,000 distinct CDR3 sequences, about 95% of them detected once, and 0.15% to 0.2% sits in the top ten.

The J gene is TRBJ2-1, the V gene TRBV2; a weak D match, TRBD2 (6 bases). This TCR was recovered from a human donor with multiple sclerosis. Sequenced: CD8+ T cells from PBMCs. The CDR3 region is CASSYYQDSGEQFF. CDR3 bases: TGTGCCAGCAGCTACTACCAGGATAGCGGTGAGCAGTTCTTC.